Shown below are 30 T cell receptor beta chains from a single sample sequenced in a study of OX40 agonist ivuxolimab in advanced cancers. Sequencing used immunoSEQ multiplex PCR; TCRdb keeps in-frame clones, though not all of them. The sample consists of about 36,000 clones, 65% to 85% of them appearing once. The sequencing used CD4+ or CD8+ T cells sorted from blood, collected in a trial of the OX40 agonist ivuxolimab. These receptors all stem from an adult with an advanced solid tumor such as melanoma, head and neck, liver or kidney cancer.

This chain links TRBV6-4 with TRBJ2-1, with 8 nucleotides matching TRBD2. Trimming took 3 bases from V and 8 from J; bases not matched to a gene: 3. Germline V gene data show CDR1 as MRHNA and CDR2 as SNTAGT. The CDR3 is made up of 13 amino acids. This CDR3 reads CASSDLAGYEQFF. The CDR3 coding sequence is TGTGCCAGCAGTGATCTAGCGGGTTATGAGCAGTTCTTC.

The V and J genes are TRBV19 and TRBJ1-5; a weak D match, TRBD1 (5 bases). Germline V gene sequence: CDR1 LNHDA, CDR2 SQIVND (reference sequence). V was clipped by 7 bases and J by 0 bases, with 22 bases between them. The CDR3 runs to 18 residues. DNA of the CDR3: TGTGCCAGTAACGGGGCCTCGATGACAGCCTATAGCAATCAGCCCCAGCATTTT. Translating it yields CASNGASMTAYSNQPQHF.

The CDR3 sequence: CASSYRTGRNEKLFF. The CDR3 DNA sequence: TGTGCCAGCAGTTACCGGACAGGGCGTAATGAAAAACTGTTTTTT. The chain joins TRBV6-5 to TRBJ1-4; TRBD1 matches 8 bases. The CDR3 length is 15 residues. Germline values: CDR1 MNHEY, CDR2 SVGAGI. V was clipped by 2 bases and J by 4 bases; unmatched bases: 3.

This chain uses TRBV7-9 with TRBJ1-5, with D unresolved. The CDR3 has 15 residues. Deletions cut 1 base from V and 4 bases from J, with 11 bases between. CDR1 is SEHNR and CDR2 is FQNEAQ in the germline V gene (reference sequence). CDR3 DNA sequence: TGTGCCAGCAGCTTAGATTCCTGGGAGAATCAGCCCCAGCATTTT. Its translation is CASSLDSWENQPQHF.

This clone is a singleton in its sample. This chain joins TRBV11-3 and TRBJ2-2; D gene ambiguous. This CDR3 has 13 residues. Deletions cut 8 bases from V and 4 bases from J, with 11 bases between. Looked up from germline, CDR1 is SGHNT and CDR2 is YENEEA. In nucleotides, the CDR3 is TGTGCCAGCTTAAGCAGACCCACCGGGGAGCTGTTTTTT. It codes for CASLSRPTGELFF. Complete variable domain (other parts from reference TRBV11-3 and TRBJ2-2): EAGVVQSPRYKIIEKKQPVAFWCNPISGHNTLYWYLQNLGQGPELLIRYENEEAVDDSQLPKDRFSAERLKGVDSTLKIQPAELGDSAVYLCASLSRPTGELFFGEGSRLTVL.

J is TRBJ2-7 and V is TRBV6-1; D unclear. V lost 6 bases and J lost 2, with 14 bases in between. Germline CDR1 reads MNHNS; CDR2 reads SASEGT. The CDR3 totals 14 residues. This CDR3 is CASSQGQSTYEQYF. DNA of the CDR3: TGTGCCAGCAGCCAAGGGCAGAGTACCTACGAGCAGTACTTC.

This chain links TRBV12-5 with TRBJ2-5; maybe TRBD2 (5 bases). CDR3 length: 12 amino acids. Germline V CDR1 and CDR2: LGHNT, FRNRAP. The V gene lost 8 bases and the J gene lost 5 bases, with 12 bases spanning the gap. The CDR3 nucleotides read TGTGCTAGTCGGGGAACCGGGGAGACCCAGTACTTC. This codes for CASRGTGETQYF.

V is TRBV7-8 and J is TRBJ2-3; TRBD2 matches 8 bases. V shed 4 bases and J 0 bases; nucleotides not matched to a gene: 6. The CDR3 is 16 residues long. Germline CDR1 and CDR2: SGHVS and FQNEAQ. The CDR3 loop reads CASSYRRGGSTDTQYF. Here the CDR3 DNA reads TGTGCCAGCAGCTATCGCCGGGGGGGGAGCACAGATACGCAGTATTTT.

The chain is built from TRBV11-3 and TRBJ2-2; tentative D call: TRBD2 (7 bases). CDR1 SGHNT and CDR2 YENEEA come from the germline V gene. This CDR3 spans 13 amino acids. V shed 3 bases and J shed 6 bases, with 8 bases lying between them. Here the CDR3 DNA reads TGTGCCAGCAGCTTCGGGGGGCCCGGGGAGCTGTTTTTT. This encodes CASSFGGPGELFF. The complete variable domain, with remaining parts taken from reference TRBV11-3 and TRBJ2-2, reads EAGVVQSPRYKIIEKKQPVAFWCNPISGHNTLYWYLQNLGQGPELLIRYENEEAVDDSQLPKDRFSAERLKGVDSTLKIQPAELGDSAVYLCASSFGGPGELFFGEGSRLTVL.

This sequence joins TRBV2 and TRBJ1-1; 7 nucleotides match TRBD1. V trimming: 6 bases; J trimming: 5 bases; junction bases outside the gene matches: 12. The CDR3 is 15 residues long. CDR1 is SNHLY and CDR2 is FYNNEI in the germline V gene. The chain's CDR3 is CASSPTGSRETEAFF. The CDR3 nucleotides read TGTGCCAGCAGCCCGACAGGGTCCCGTGAAACTGAAGCTTTCTTT.

The rearrangement joins TRBV4-2 to TRBJ2-4; TRBD1 or TRBD2 may be the D gene (6 bases each). V was clipped by 0 bases and J by 3 bases, with 24 bases between them. The CDR3 sequence is 20 residues long. Looked up from germline, CDR1 is LGHNA and CDR2 is YNFKEQ. In DNA form, the CDR3 reads TGTGCCAGCAGCCAAGATGCGGGGCAGGGGAGCTTAGGGGTCAAAAACATTCAGTACTTC. It specifies CASSQDAGQGSLGVKNIQYF.

The J gene is TRBJ2-5, the V gene TRBV6-5; TRBD2 agrees at 11 bases. The V gene end was trimmed by 5 bases and the J gene end by 13 bases; junction bases not matched to a gene: 15. There are 15 residues in the CDR3. CDR1 and CDR2 from the germline V gene are MNHEY and SVGAGI. CDR3: CASSRAGTSGDYRYF. For the CDR3, the DNA is TGTGCCAGCAGTCGGGCCGGGACTAGCGGTGATTATCGGTACTTC.

Only one count was recorded for this clone. This chain joins TRBV6-5 and TRBJ1-5; 7 bases match TRBD1. Trimming at V came to 5 bases and at J to 7 bases, leaving 11 bases not matched to a gene. Germline V gives CDR1 MNHEY, CDR2 SVGAGI. The CDR3 is made up of 15 amino acids. CDR3 loop: CASSQAPTGVQPQHF. The CDR3 nucleotides are TGTGCCAGCAGTCAGGCCCCTACAGGGGTGCAGCCCCAGCATTTT.

This rearrangement joins TRBV25-1 to TRBJ2-3, with D unclear. V lost 8 bases, J lost 6 bases, and 15 bases lay in between. Germline loops: CDR1 MGHDK, CDR2 SYGVNS. This CDR3 contains 13 residues. The CDR3 loop is CASALGTRDTQYF. The CDR3 DNA follows: TGTGCCAGCGCTCTCGGTACCAGGGATACGCAGTATTTT.

The rearrangement links TRBV5-5 to TRBJ2-7, with 7 nucleotides matching TRBD2. J was trimmed by 1 base and V by 2 bases; bases with no gene match: 6. Germline lookup yields CDR1 SGHKS and CDR2 YYEKEE (reference sequence). This CDR3 spans 15 amino acids. The CDR3, as DNA: TGTGCCAGCAGCTTATTGGGGGGGAGATCCTACGAGCAGTACTTC. Its translation: CASSLLGGRSYEQYF. Drawing the rest from reference TRBV5-5 and TRBJ2-7, the complete variable domain is DAGVTQSPTHLIKTRGQQVTLRCSPISGHKSVSWYQQVLGQGPQFIFQYYEKEERGRGNFPDRFSARQFPNYSSELNVNALLLGDSALYLCASSLLGGRSYEQYFGPGTRLTVT.

The V gene is TRBV11-2, the J gene TRBJ2-7; no reliable D call. This CDR3 is 15 amino acids long. Germline values: CDR1 SGHAT, CDR2 FQNNGV. Trimming removed 5 bases from V and 1 base from J, with 15 bases in between. The CDR3 DNA reads as TGTGCCAGCAGCCCCCTGACCCTTTCTTCCTACGAGCAGTACTTC. It is translated as CASSPLTLSSYEQYF.

This clone was picked up a small number of times. The rearrangement links TRBV7-9 to TRBJ2-1; TRBD2 matches at 15 bases. V shed 5 bases and J 8 bases; nucleotides not matched to a gene: 4. The germline V gene has CDR1 SEHNR and CDR2 FQNEAQ (reference sequence). CDR3 length: 15 residues. This CDR3 is CASSHGLAGGYEQFF. CDR3 nucleotides: TGTGCCAGCAGCCATGGACTAGCGGGGGGGTATGAGCAGTTCTTC.

This chain joins TRBV11-2 and TRBJ1-3; D is uncertain. V lost 1 base and J 4 bases, leaving 11 bases between the germline ends. The CDR3 loop spans 15 amino acids. CDR1 is SGHAT, CDR2 FQNNGV, per germline. CDR3 DNA sequence: TGTGCCAGCAGCTTAGGATCCCTTGGGGGAAACACCATATATTTT. Translated, it gives CASSLGSLGGNTIYF.

This clone appeared once. In nucleotides, the CDR3 is TGTGCCAGCAGTCCCGGGACTACCAGTGGGACCCAGTACTTC. Amino acid sequence: CASSPGTTSGTQYF. The chain employs TRBV6-1 and TRBJ2-5; 7 bases are shared with TRBD2. The V and J ends lost 5 bases and 7 bases, in that order; junction bases with no gene match: 10. The CDR3 is 14 residues long. The germline V gene has CDR1 MNHNS and CDR2 SASEGT.

This clone showed up just once. This rearrangement joins TRBV14 to TRBJ2-3; D gene unclear. CDR3 length: 13 residues. Trimming stripped 7 bases from V and 2 bases from J, with 10 bases between. Per germline, CDR1 SGHDN and CDR2 FVKESK. As DNA, the CDR3 is TGTGCCAGCACCCCGTTCGTCACAGATACGCAGTATTTT. Amino acid sequence: CASTPFVTDTQYF.

This clone was detected only once. The J gene is TRBJ2-5, the V gene TRBV9; 9 bases are shared with TRBD2. This CDR3 is 17 amino acids long. J lost 5 bases, V lost 4 bases, and 15 bases had no gene match. Germline CDR1 and CDR2: SGDLS and YYNGEE. This CDR3 reads CASSPLRLAGPEETQYF. The CDR3 DNA follows: TGTGCCAGCAGCCCCCTGAGGCTAGCGGGGCCCGAGGAGACCCAGTACTTC.

This chain connects TRBV29-1 to TRBJ1-4; no firm D call. V lost 3 bases, J lost 6 bases, and 11 bases lay in between. CDR1 SQVTM and CDR2 ANQGSEA come from the germline V gene. CDR3 size: 13 residues. This CDR3 reads CSVDFGRDEKLFF. The DNA of the CDR3 is TGCAGCGTTGATTTCGGACGAGATGAAAAACTGTTTTTT.

This clone is labeled as medium-sized (0.01 to 0.1%). The chain recombines TRBV4-1 with TRBJ1-4, with a weak D call TRBD1 (6 bases). CDR3 length: 16 amino acids. CDR1 and CDR2 (germline): MGHRA, YSYEKL. V was shortened by 3 bases and J by 5 bases, with 16 bases between the two germline ends. The CDR3 region is CASSQPTGSGNEKLFF. CDR3 sequence (DNA): TGCGCCAGCAGCCAGCCAACAGGGTCGGGAAATGAAAAACTGTTTTTT.

The chain uses TRBV27 and TRBJ1-5; no firm D call. Looked up from germline, CDR1 is MNHEY and CDR2 is SMNVEV (reference sequence). The CDR3 spans 12 residues. Deletions cut 5 bases from V and 5 bases from J, with 7 bases between. CDR3 loop: CASSTLDQPQHF. The CDR3 DNA reads as TGTGCCAGCAGTACCCTGGATCAGCCCCAGCATTTT.

In this sample, this clone turned up a few times. V and J are TRBV6-5 and TRBJ1-1, with D possibly being TRBD1 (5 bases). The CDR3 is 13 residues long. Germline V lookup: CDR1 MNHEY, CDR2 SVGAGI. The V gene lost 10 bases and the J gene lost 5 bases, with 17 bases spanning the gap. The CDR3 is CATTEGWETEAFF. As DNA, the CDR3 is TGTGCCACAACAGAGGGGTGGGAAACTGAAGCTTTCTTT.

The chain couples TRBV5-8 to TRBJ2-7; the match to TRBD2 covers 7 bases. The CDR3 consists of 15 residues. Unmatched junction bases numbered 10, after V lost 4 bases and J lost 3 bases. Germline CDR1 reads SGHTS; CDR2 reads YDEGEE. CDR3 sequence reads: CASSVKRDPIYEQYF. Written as DNA, the CDR3 is TGTGCCAGCAGCGTGAAGCGGGACCCAATCTACGAGCAGTACTTC.

V usage is TRBV10-3 and J usage is TRBJ2-2; TRBD1 matches 7 bases. After removal of 6 bases from V and 1 base from J, the junction contained 8 bases not matched to a gene. The germline CDR1 and CDR2 sequences are ENHRY and SYGVKD. This CDR3 region has 16 residues. The CDR3 is CAIRETGTVNTGELFF. CDR3 DNA: TGTGCCATCAGAGAAACCGGGACAGTGAACACCGGGGAGCTGTTTTTT.

The gene calls are TRBV7-9 and TRBJ1-6; 7 nucleotides line up with TRBD1. V trimming: 9 bases; J trimming: 8 bases; junction bases outside the gene matches: 10. CDR1 and CDR2 (germline): SEHNR, FQNEAQ (reference sequence). The length of the CDR3 is 14 residues. The CDR3 is CASRDSPYDSPLHF. CDR3 in DNA: TGTGCCAGTCGGGACAGTCCATACGATTCACCCCTCCACTTT.

The V and J genes are TRBV11-2 and TRBJ2-6; D gene uncertain. Germline CDR1 reads SGHAT; CDR2 reads FQNNGV. Deletions cut 5 bases from V and 0 bases from J, with 14 bases between. The CDR3 is made up of 17 amino acids. CDR3 protein: CASSPRGKSSGANVLTF. The CDR3 bases are TGTGCCAGCAGCCCCCGCGGTAAGAGCTCTGGGGCCAACGTCCTGACTTTC.

This clone appeared a single time. This sequence joins TRBV7-9 and TRBJ2-1; 11 bases map to TRBD2. The length of the CDR3 is 14 residues. V trimming: 1 base; J trimming: 15 bases; junction bases outside the gene matches: 8. Germline assignment: CDR1 SEHNR and CDR2 FQNEAQ (reference sequence). The CDR3 coding sequence is TGTGCCAGCAGCTTAGAAGGTAGCGGGGGGGCTCGGTTCTTC. Amino acid sequence: CASSLEGSGGARFF. Variable domain in full (rest from reference TRBV7-9 and TRBJ2-1): DTGVSQNPRHKITKRGQNVTFRCDPISEHNRLYWYRQTLGQGPEFLTYFQNEAQLEKSRLLSDRFSAERPKGSFSTLEIQRTEQGDSAMYLCASSLEGSGGARFFGPGTRLTVL.